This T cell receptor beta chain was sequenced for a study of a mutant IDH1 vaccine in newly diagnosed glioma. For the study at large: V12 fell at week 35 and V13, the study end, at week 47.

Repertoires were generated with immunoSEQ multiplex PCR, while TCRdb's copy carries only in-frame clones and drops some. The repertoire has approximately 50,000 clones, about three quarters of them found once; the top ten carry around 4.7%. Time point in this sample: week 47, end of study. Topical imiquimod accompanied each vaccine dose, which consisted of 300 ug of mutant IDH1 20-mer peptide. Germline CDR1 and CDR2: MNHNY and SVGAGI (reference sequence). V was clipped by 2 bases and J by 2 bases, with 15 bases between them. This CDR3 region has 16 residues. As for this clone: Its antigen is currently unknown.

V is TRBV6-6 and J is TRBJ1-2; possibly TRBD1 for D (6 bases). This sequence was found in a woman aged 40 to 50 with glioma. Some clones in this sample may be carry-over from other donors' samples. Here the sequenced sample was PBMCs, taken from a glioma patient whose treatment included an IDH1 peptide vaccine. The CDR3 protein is CASSYVQGGLNYGYTF. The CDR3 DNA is TGTGCCAGCAGTTACGTACAGGGTGGCCTGAACTATGGCTACACCTTC.